What follows are 19 T cell receptor beta chains derived from one specimen sequenced in a study of T-cell reconstitution after alpha-beta-depleted transplantation in children. Researchers prepared the TCRbeta library using unique molecular identifiers, the study reports. From the PCR reads, TCRdb called clonotypes with MiXCR, one entry per CDR3 protein. The table records some 200,000 distinct CDR3 sequences, about 15% of them present only once. Sequenced material: PBMCs from the stem cell graft donor, taken from the stem cell graft. These receptors were collected from a human donor who donated a stem cell graft to a child with acute lymphoblastic leukemia.

This clonotype was picked up many times. The chain carries TRBV3-1 and TRBJ2-7, with D perhaps matching TRBD1 (5 bases). CDR1 LGHDT and CDR2 YNNKEL come from the germline V gene (reference sequence). The V and J ends lost 5 bases and 6 bases respectively, with 17 bases between them. CDR3 length: 14 residues. In nucleotides, the CDR3 is TGTGCCAGCAGCGCACCTCAGGGATCTGGCGAGCAGTACTTC. Protein product: CASSAPQGSGEQYF.

This clonotype was detected ten times or more. This chain's CDR3 is CASSQDISGYGYTF. CDR3 in DNA: TGTGCCAGCAGCCAAGACATATCGGGTTATGGCTACACCTTC. V gene TRBV7-9 combines with J gene TRBJ1-2; D uncertain. V dropped 5 bases and J dropped 5 bases, with 15 bases sitting between them. The CDR3 length is 14 residues. Germline CDR1 reads SEHNR; CDR2 reads FQNEAQ (reference sequence). The complete variable domain, with remaining parts taken from reference TRBV7-9 and TRBJ1-2, reads DTGVSQNPRHKITKRGQNVTFRCDPISEHNRLYWYRQTLGQGPEFLTYFQNEAQLEKSRLLSDRFSAERPKGSFSTLEIQRTEQGDSAMYLCASSQDISGYGYTFGSGTRLTVV.

This clonotype was detected many times. The chain uses TRBV11-1 and TRBJ2-1; no reliable D call. Trimming pared 5 bases from V and 8 bases from J, leaving 7 bases between. The CDR3 runs 11 residues. In germline, CDR1 is SGHAT, CDR2 FQDESV (reference sequence). The CDR3 protein is CASSLEDEQFF. DNA for the CDR3: TGTGCCAGCAGCCTAGAGGATGAGCAGTTCTTC.

This clonotype has ten or more counts. V usage is TRBV24-1 and J usage is TRBJ2-5, with TRBD1 as a possible D gene (6 bases). Trimming left V 2 bases short and J 1 base short, with 13 bases between. The CDR3 consists of 16 residues. Germline loops: CDR1 KGHDR, CDR2 SFDVKD. The CDR3 coding sequence is TGTGCCACCAGTGATTCCAGGGGACCCCCCCAAGAGACCCAGTACTTC. Its translation is CATSDSRGPPQETQYF.

The sample holds many counts of this clonotype. The chain combines TRBV11-3 with TRBJ2-1; 9 bases map to TRBD1. With 2 bases clipped from V and 5 bases from J, the junction kept 4 bases outside the gene matches. The CDR3 has 15 amino acids. Germline CDR1 is SGHNT and CDR2 is YENEEA. CDR3 region: CASSLIGDRDNEQFF. In nucleotides, the CDR3 is TGTGCCAGCAGCTTAATAGGGGACAGGGACAATGAGCAGTTCTTC.

This clonotype turned up a few times. The J gene is TRBJ2-7, the V gene TRBV4-2; TRBD2 agrees at 8 bases. Germline values: CDR1 LGHNA, CDR2 YNFKEQ. The CDR3 loop spans 15 amino acids. V lost 0 bases, J lost 3 bases, and 4 bases stayed unmatched. CDR3 sequence: CASSQDLTSGYEQYF. DNA of the CDR3: TGTGCCAGCAGCCAAGATCTTACTAGCGGCTACGAGCAGTACTTC.

This clonotype was found many times. The chain is built from TRBV29-1 and TRBJ2-3; TRBD1 agrees at 8 bases. This CDR3 is 13 amino acids long. Germline CDR1 SQVTM, CDR2 ANQGSEA. Germline trimming cut 8 bases from V and 3 bases from J; bases unmatched to any gene: 7. Here the CDR3 DNA reads TGCAGCTCACAGGGGGTGTGGACAGATACGCAGTATTTT. This sequence encodes CSSQGVWTDTQYF.

This clonotype was detected many times. The V call is TRBV12-3 or TRBV12-4, the J call TRBJ2-3; 12 bases align to TRBD2. This CDR3 is built from 16 residues. With 7 bases clipped from V and 4 bases from J, the junction kept 9 bases outside the gene matches. The CDR3: CASTFLAGGFPDTQYF. As DNA, the CDR3 is TGTGCCAGCACCTTCCTAGCGGGAGGGTTCCCAGATACGCAGTATTTT.

This clonotype was found many times. The V call is TRBV29-1, the J call TRBJ1-2; unclear D gene. V lost 0 bases and J 0 bases, leaving 11 bases between the germline ends. CDR3 length: 15 residues. The germline V gene encodes CDR1 SQVTM and CDR2 ANQGSEA. CDR3 sequence (DNA): TGCAGCGTTGAAGAAGGACGCAGTTCTAACTATGGCTACACCTTC. This gives the protein CSVEEGRSSNYGYTF.

In this sample, this clonotype turned up many times. V usage is TRBV5-1 and J usage is TRBJ2-7, with TRBD2 matching 11 bases. Germline-derived CDR1 and CDR2 are SGHRS and YFSETQ. The CDR3 runs 15 residues. V shed 3 bases, J shed 0 bases, and the junction held 2 bases outside the gene matches. The chain's CDR3 is CASSWTSGLSYEQYF. The DNA of the CDR3 is TGCGCCAGCAGCTGGACTAGCGGGCTCTCCTACGAGCAGTACTTC.

This clonotype has a count of ten or more. The rearrangement uses TRBV28 and TRBJ2-7, with a weak D call TRBD1 (6 bases). CDR1 is MDHEN and CDR2 is SYDVKM in the germline V gene. CDR3 length: 16 amino acids. V dropped 5 bases and J dropped 0 bases, with 17 bases sitting between them. For the CDR3, the DNA is TGTGCCAGCAGTCTCATTACCTGGACAGCCTCCTACGAGCAGTACTTC. Translation: CASSLITWTASYEQYF. The full variable domain, with the rest looked up from reference TRBV28 and TRBJ2-7, is DVKVTQSSRYLVKRTGEKVFLECVQDMDHENMFWYRQDPGLGLRLIYFSYDVKMKEKGDIPEGYSVSREKKERFSLILESASTNQTSMYLCASSLITWTASYEQYFGPGTRLTVT.

This clonotype has only a few counts. This chain connects TRBV5-1 to TRBJ2-7, with 9 bases lining up with TRBD2. The V gene end was trimmed by 3 bases and the J gene end by 5 bases; junction bases not matched to a gene: 9. Per the germline V gene, CDR1 is SGHRS and CDR2 is YFSETQ. The CDR3 loop spans 15 amino acids. CDR3 in amino acids: CASSWRLAVRHEQYF. CDR3 in DNA: TGCGCCAGCAGCTGGAGACTAGCGGTGCGCCACGAGCAGTACTTC.

The table lists this clonotype with many counts. The chain joins TRBV7-2 to TRBJ2-2; 9 bases are shared with TRBD2. After removal of 2 bases from V and 5 bases from J, the junction contained 6 bases not matched to a gene. Per the germline V gene, CDR1 is SGHTA and CDR2 is FQGNSA. This CDR3 comprises 16 residues. CDR3 protein: CASSLLAGGKTGELFF. CDR3 sequence (DNA): TGTGCCAGCAGCTTATTGGCGGGAGGGAAAACCGGGGAGCTGTTTTTT.

This clonotype was picked up many times. J is TRBJ1-2 and V is TRBV5-1, with 10 bases matching TRBD1. CDR1 is SGHRS and CDR2 is YFSETQ in the germline V gene. V trimming: 3 bases; J trimming: 6 bases; junction bases outside the gene matches: 5. The CDR3 extends over 14 amino acids. DNA of the CDR3: TGCGCCAGCAGCTCTGGGACAGGGGCTCATGGCTACACCTTC. Its protein product is CASSSGTGAHGYTF.

As for this clonotype: One base away lies a much larger clone, so this may be a sequencing read error. V gene TRBV12-3 or TRBV12-4 combines with J gene TRBJ1-5; D is uncertain. The CDR3 spans 16 residues. Trimming cost V 5 bases and J 3 bases, with 17 bases left between them. As DNA, the CDR3 is TGTGCCAGCAGTGACTCAGGCTCCTACACCAATCAGCCCCAGCATTTT. This translates into CASSDSGSYTNQPQHF.

This clonotype was found many times. This sequence joins TRBV5-1 and TRBJ1-1; D gene ambiguous. The CDR3 is 14 residues long. Trimming pared 0 bases from V and 11 bases from J, leaving 17 bases between. Germline lookup yields CDR1 SGHRS and CDR2 YFSETQ. The DNA for the CDR3 is TGCGCCAGCAGCTTGGGGGTCAGCGAATTGTGGGCTTTCTTT. Translation: CASSLGVSELWAFF.

This clonotype was observed a few times. The gene calls are TRBV7-9 and TRBJ2-5; tentatively, D is TRBD1 or TRBD2 (5 bases each). V was cut by 1 base and J by 7 bases, with 13 bases left in between. The CDR3 totals 14 residues. Germline CDR1 reads SEHNR; CDR2 reads FQNEAQ (reference sequence). The CDR3 loop reads CASSLGGDGGTQYF. The CDR3 nucleotides are TGTGCCAGCAGCTTAGGAGGGGACGGCGGGACCCAGTACTTC.

The CDR3 coding sequence is TGTGCCGCCGGGACAGTCTCCTACGAGCAGTACTTC. Protein: CAAGTVSYEQYF. The V gene is TRBV10-3, the J gene TRBJ2-7, with 7 bases that match TRBD1. In germline, CDR1 is ENHRY, CDR2 SYGVKD. Losses at the gene ends were 11 bases for V and 0 bases for J; bases not matched to a gene: 4. This CDR3 is built from 12 residues.

The chain uses TRBV24-1 and TRBJ2-5; 10 positions agree with TRBD2. CDR1 is KGHDR and CDR2 is SFDVKD in the germline V gene. J lost 5 bases, V lost 3 bases, and 2 bases had no gene match. The CDR3 has 14 amino acids. The CDR3 reads CATSDNSGGETQYF. The CDR3 nucleotides are TGTGCCACCAGTGATAATAGCGGGGGGGAGACCCAGTACTTC.